What follows describes a single T cell receptor (beta chain). The antigen remains undetermined. Assay: immunoSEQ multiplex PCR; the TCRdb copy retains only in-frame clones and omits some. The table records about 680,000 clones, around 90% of them present only once. The source of the sample is a study of Ad26.COV2.S vaccination and SARS-CoV-2 variants. The wider study: By the intramuscular route, Ad26.COV2.S was given once, or twice 56 days apart. Study findings and constraints: The placebo group had lower spike-specific TCR breadth than the vaccine recipients did. Comparability of non-spike TCR breadth was observed across vaccine and placebo recipients.

The CDR3 sequence is 15 residues long. The germline CDR1 and CDR2 sequences are GTSNPN and SVGIG (reference sequence). V was trimmed by 7 bases and J by 2 bases, leaving 19 bases between them. Treatment reported: about 20 received Ad26.COV2.S at low or high dose, single or two shots; 5 received placebo; per-sample allocation not given. Samples were taken on day 63 after the first vaccine or placebo injection. Adults aged 18-55 years in Boston included the donor. The TCR was taken from a person aged 18-60 years who received the Ad26.COV2.S COVID-19 vaccine or a placebo. This specimen consisted of peripheral blood, obtained in a trial of Ad26.COV2.S vaccine versus placebo. The chain uses TRBV30 and TRBJ2-3, with D perhaps matching TRBD2 (6 bases). The CDR3 reads CASRLGGVNTDTQYF. For the CDR3, the DNA is TGTGCCTCGAGGTTAGGCGGGGTAAACACAGATACGCAGTATTTT.